The subject of this entry is one T cell receptor (beta chain). These data come from a study of blood T cells in healthy people across ages. The CDR3 is 15 residues long. Germline values: CDR1 SGHRS, CDR2 YFSETQ. V dropped 4 bases and J dropped 0 bases, with 11 bases sitting between them. It was with a sample-barcoded 5' primer and a J-beta primer mix that a second PCR of roughly 7 to 11 cycles was run. One entry per CDR3 protein, called by TCRdb with MiXCR from the 5' RACE reads. The sample holds some 800,000 distinct CDR3 sequences, 25% seen once. This same sample was also part of a study on T cells of mothers and their children.

The V and J genes are TRBV5-1 and TRBJ2-1, with D possibly TRBD2 on 6 matching bases. The clonotype originates from a boy aged 5-17 years in good health. The sequencing sample was made of blood. CDR3 in amino acids: CASSHRDSSYNEQFF. The CDR3 DNA reads TGCGCCAGCAGCCACCGGGACTCCTCCTACAATGAGCAGTTCTTC.